This TCR beta chain was sequenced for a study of blood T cell repertoires in COVID-19. Study details: COVID-19 samples collected from the United States, Italy and Spain covered acute and convalescent phases. T cells, B-cell-depleted T cells, or PBMCs supplied cDNA or gDNA.

In germline, CDR1 is DFQATT, CDR2 SNEGSKA (reference sequence). V was clipped by 3 bases and J by 0 bases, with 9 bases between them. The CDR3 has 15 amino acids. As originally analysed: For nucleated cells, counts were estimated from reference gene primer amplification. Repertoires were generated with immunoSEQ multiplex PCR, while TCRdb's copy carries only in-frame clones and drops some. V and J calls and clone size come straight from that table; D and trimming were deduced from the DNA. The data hold tens of thousands of clones, with 80% to 95% observed a single time. The chain employs TRBV20-1 and TRBJ2-6; D gene ambiguous. The sequenced sample consisted of peripheral blood. The source of this sequence is a man aged 45-65 years with active COVID-19. The CDR3 sequence: CSASIPSSGANVLTF. The DNA for the CDR3 is TGCAGTGCTAGTATCCCGTCCTCTGGGGCCAACGTCCTGACTTTC.